This T cell receptor beta chain was found in a study of CD8+CD57+ T cells in acquired aplastic anemia. The overall study: On average, sorted CD4+ and CD8+ cells gave roughly 2.9 ug of DNA. Findings of the study overall: The CD8+ Simpson's diversity of patients and controls was not significantly different. Roughly 30 CD8+ CDR3 sequences occurred in both the patients and the controls.

This clonotype showed up many times. Its matching antigen is unknown. Only patients with CD8+CD57+ cell expansion on flow cytometry were chosen for sequencing. Severe acquired aplastic anemia was present in every patient. With 2 bases clipped from V and 2 bases from J, the junction kept 3 bases outside the gene matches. Per germline, CDR1 SGHTA and CDR2 FQGNSA. CDR3 size: 15 residues. Profiling that covered TCR beta VDJ and CDR3 relied on genomic DNA as its template. Each CDR3 protein is one row after TCRdb ran MiXCR on the reads. The sample holds approximately 150,000 distinct CDR3 sequences; roughly 50% are singletons and the top ten take 2.5% to 4%.

V gene TRBV7-2 combines with J gene TRBJ1-3; TRBD1 matches at 7 bases. The sequence derives from a human donor with aplastic anemia. Specimen: sorted CD4+, CD8+, or CD8+CD57+ T cells (not recorded which) from PBMCs. The CDR3 bases are TGTGCCAGCAGCTTACACAGGGGAACTGGAAACACCATATATTTT. This gives the protein CASSLHRGTGNTIYF.